Presented here are 3 T cell receptor beta chains from one specimen sequenced in a study of T cells in placental villitis. The libraries were made with immunoSEQ v4. Assay used: immunoSEQ multiplex PCR; TCRdb lists only in-frame clones, some missing. The sample carries 3,200 or so clones, around 79% recorded once. The sample consisted of placental tissue containing maternal and fetal cells. These receptors all come from a human patient with infectious villitis; the placental T cells may come from both mother and fetus.

This chain links TRBV27 with TRBJ1-1; D is possibly TRBD1 (6 bases). V was clipped by 4 bases and J by 1 base, with 10 bases between them. Germline-derived CDR1 and CDR2 are MNHEY and SMNVEV (reference sequence). CDR3 size: 14 residues. DNA for the CDR3: TGTGCCAGCAGTTGGTCCAGGGGGAACACTGAAGCTTTCTTT. Protein sequence: CASSWSRGNTEAFF.

The chain recombines TRBV4-3 with TRBJ2-2, with D possibly TRBD2 on 5 matching bases. The length of the CDR3 is 16 residues. In germline, CDR1 is LGHNA, CDR2 YSLEER. Trimming shortened V by 0 bases and J by 3 bases, and 11 bases separated the two germline ends. In DNA form, the CDR3 reads TGCGCCAGCAGCCAAGAGCCGCGGGTTGACACCGGGGAGCTGTTTTTT. Residues: CASSQEPRVDTGELFF.

By share of the sample, this clone is large. The chain recombines TRBV7-9 with TRBJ2-2, with 10 nucleotides matching TRBD1. The V gene's germline CDR1 is SEHNR and CDR2 FQNEAQ (reference sequence). The ends lost 6 bases at V and 5 bases at J; junction bases unmatched: 9. This CDR3 comprises 16 residues. The CDR3 sequence is CASSSRQGANTGELFF. Written as DNA, the CDR3 is TGTGCCAGCAGTTCCCGACAGGGGGCAAATACCGGGGAGCTGTTTTTT. The variable domain in full, completed from reference TRBV7-9 and TRBJ2-2, reads DTGVSQNPRHKITKRGQNVTFRCDPISEHNRLYWYRQTLGQGPEFLTYFQNEAQLEKSRLLSDRFSAERPKGSFSTLEIQRTEQGDSAMYLCASSSRQGANTGELFFGEGSRLTVL.